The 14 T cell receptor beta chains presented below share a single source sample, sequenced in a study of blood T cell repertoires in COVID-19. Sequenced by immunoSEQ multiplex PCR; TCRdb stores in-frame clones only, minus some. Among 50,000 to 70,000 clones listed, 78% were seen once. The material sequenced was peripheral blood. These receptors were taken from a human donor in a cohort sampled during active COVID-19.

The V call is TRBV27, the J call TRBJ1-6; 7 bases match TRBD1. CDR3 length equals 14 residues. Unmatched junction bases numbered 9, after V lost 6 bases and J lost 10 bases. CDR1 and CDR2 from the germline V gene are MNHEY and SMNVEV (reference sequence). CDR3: CASRAQGFISPLHF. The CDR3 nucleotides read TGTGCCAGCAGGGCACAGGGGTTCATATCACCCCTCCACTTT.

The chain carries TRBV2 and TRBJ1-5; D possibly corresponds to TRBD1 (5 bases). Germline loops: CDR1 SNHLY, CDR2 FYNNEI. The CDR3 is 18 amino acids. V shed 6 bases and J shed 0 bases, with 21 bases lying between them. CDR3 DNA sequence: TGTGCCAGCAGCGGTGGCCGAGGACACCGATATAGCAATCAGCCCCAGCATTTT. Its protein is CASSGGRGHRYSNQPQHF.

CDR3 loop: CASSQGSHKVYNSPLHF. As DNA, the CDR3 is TGCGCCAGCAGCCAAGGGTCTCACAAAGTCTATAATTCACCCCTCCACTTT. V usage is TRBV4-3 and J usage is TRBJ1-6; no reliable D call. Germline CDR1 and CDR2: LGHNA and YSLEER. This CDR3 region has 17 residues. Trimming took 1 base from V and 3 from J, leaving 13 bases between them.

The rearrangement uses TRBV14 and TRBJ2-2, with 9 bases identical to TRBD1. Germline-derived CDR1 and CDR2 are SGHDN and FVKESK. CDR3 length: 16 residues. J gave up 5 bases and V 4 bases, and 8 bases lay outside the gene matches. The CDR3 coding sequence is TGTGCCAGCAGCCGTTGGACAGGGGTCAGGACCGGGGAGCTGTTTTTT. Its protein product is CASSRWTGVRTGELFF.

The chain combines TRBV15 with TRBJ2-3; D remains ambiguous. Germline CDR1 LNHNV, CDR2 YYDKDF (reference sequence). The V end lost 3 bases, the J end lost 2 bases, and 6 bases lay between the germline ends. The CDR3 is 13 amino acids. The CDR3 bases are TGTGCCACCAGCAGCCGTTCCACAGATACGCAGTATTTT. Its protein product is CATSSRSTDTQYF. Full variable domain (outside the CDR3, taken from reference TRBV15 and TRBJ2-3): DAMVIQNPRYQVTQFGKPVTLSCSQTLNHNVMYWYQQKSSQAPKLLFHYYDKDFNNEADTPDNFQSRRPNTSFCFLDIRSPGLGDTAMYLCATSSRSTDTQYFGPGTRLTVL.

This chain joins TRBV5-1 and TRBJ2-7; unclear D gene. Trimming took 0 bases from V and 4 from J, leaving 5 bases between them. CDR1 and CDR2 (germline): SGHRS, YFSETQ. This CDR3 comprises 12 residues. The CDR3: CASSLEPYEQYF. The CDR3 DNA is TGCGCCAGCAGCTTGGAGCCTTACGAGCAGTACTTC.

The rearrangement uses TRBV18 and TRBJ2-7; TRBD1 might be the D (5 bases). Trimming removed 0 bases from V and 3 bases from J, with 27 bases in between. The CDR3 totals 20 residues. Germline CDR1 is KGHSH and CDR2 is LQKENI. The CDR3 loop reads CASSPPVSGPPHRNLYEQYF. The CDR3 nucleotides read TGTGCCAGCTCACCACCGGTTTCCGGCCCCCCACACAGGAATCTCTACGAGCAGTACTTC.

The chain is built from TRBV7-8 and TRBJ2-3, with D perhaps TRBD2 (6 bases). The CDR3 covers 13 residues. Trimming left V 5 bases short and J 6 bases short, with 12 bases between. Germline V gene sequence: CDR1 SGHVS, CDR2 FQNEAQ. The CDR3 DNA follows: TGTGCCAGCAGCCGGGACTTCTCGGATACGCAGTATTTT. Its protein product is CASSRDFSDTQYF.

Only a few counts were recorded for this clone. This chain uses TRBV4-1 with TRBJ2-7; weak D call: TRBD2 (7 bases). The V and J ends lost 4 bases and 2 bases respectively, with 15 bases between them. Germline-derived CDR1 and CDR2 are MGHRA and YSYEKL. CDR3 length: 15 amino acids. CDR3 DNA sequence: TGCGCCAGCAGCCCACTTGGGGGGGCCCCCTACGAGCAGTACTTC. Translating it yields CASSPLGGAPYEQYF.

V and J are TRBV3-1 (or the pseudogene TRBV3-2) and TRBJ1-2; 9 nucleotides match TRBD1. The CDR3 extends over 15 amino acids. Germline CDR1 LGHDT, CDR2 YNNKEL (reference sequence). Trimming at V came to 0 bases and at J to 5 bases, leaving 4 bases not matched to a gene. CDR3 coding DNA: TGTGCCAGCAGCCAAGACCCGACAGGGGGGTATGGCTACACCTTC. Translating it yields CASSQDPTGGYGYTF.

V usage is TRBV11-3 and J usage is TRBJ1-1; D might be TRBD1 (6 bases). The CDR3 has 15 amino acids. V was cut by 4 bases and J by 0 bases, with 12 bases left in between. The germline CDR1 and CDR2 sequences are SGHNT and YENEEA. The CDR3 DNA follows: TGTGCCAGCAGCTCCCCCGGGACATTGAACACTGAAGCTTTCTTT. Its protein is CASSSPGTLNTEAFF.

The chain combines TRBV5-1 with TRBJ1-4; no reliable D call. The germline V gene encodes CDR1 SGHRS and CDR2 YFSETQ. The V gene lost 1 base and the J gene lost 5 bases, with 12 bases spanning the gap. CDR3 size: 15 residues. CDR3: CASSLRGQLNEKLFF. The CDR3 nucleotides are TGCGCCAGCAGCTTGCGAGGGCAGTTGAATGAAAAACTGTTTTTT.

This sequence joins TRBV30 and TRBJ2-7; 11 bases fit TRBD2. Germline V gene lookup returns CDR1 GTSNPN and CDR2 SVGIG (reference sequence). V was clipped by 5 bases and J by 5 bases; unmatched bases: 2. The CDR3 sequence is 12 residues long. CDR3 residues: CAWELAGDEQYF. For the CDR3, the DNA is TGTGCCTGGGAACTAGCGGGGGACGAGCAGTACTTC.

As DNA, the CDR3 is TGTGCCACCAATGGGCCATCCTACGAGCAGTACTTC. Its translation: CATNGPSYEQYF. This rearrangement joins TRBV30 to TRBJ2-7, with D unclear. The length of the CDR3 is 12 residues. The V gene lost 8 bases and the J gene lost 1 base, with 12 bases spanning the gap. Germline assignment: CDR1 GTSNPN and CDR2 SVGIG (reference sequence).